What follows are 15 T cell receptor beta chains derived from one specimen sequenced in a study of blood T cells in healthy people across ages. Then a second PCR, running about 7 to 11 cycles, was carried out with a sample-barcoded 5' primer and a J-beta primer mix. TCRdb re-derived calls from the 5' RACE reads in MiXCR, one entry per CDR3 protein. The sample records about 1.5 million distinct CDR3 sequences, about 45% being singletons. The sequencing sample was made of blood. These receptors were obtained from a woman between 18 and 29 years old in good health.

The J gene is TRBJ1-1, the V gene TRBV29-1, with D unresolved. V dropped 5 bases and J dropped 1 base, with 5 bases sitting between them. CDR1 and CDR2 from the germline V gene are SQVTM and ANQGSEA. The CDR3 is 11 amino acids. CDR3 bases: TGCAGCGTTCCAACGAACACTGAAGCTTTCTTT. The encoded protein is CSVPTNTEAFF.

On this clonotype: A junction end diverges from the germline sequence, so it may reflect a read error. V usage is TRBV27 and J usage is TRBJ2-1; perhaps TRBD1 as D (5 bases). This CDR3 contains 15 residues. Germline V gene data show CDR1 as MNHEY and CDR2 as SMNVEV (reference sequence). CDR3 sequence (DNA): TGTGTCAGCAGGGCTAGAAAGAATGGGATGAATGAGCAGTTCTTC. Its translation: CVSRARKNGMNEQFF.

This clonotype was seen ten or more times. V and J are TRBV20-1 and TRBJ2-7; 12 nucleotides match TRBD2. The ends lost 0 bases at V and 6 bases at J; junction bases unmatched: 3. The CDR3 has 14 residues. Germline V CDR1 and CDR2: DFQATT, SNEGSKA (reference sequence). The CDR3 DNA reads TGCAGTGCTAGAGATAAACTAGCGGGAGGCGAGCAGTACTTC. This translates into CSARDKLAGGEQYF.

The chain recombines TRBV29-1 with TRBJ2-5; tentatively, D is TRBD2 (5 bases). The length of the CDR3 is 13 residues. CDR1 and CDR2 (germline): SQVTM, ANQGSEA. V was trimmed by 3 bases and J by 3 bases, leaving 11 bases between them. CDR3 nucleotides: TGCAGCGTTGACGGGTTTAGCGAAGAGACCCAGTACTTC. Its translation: CSVDGFSEETQYF.

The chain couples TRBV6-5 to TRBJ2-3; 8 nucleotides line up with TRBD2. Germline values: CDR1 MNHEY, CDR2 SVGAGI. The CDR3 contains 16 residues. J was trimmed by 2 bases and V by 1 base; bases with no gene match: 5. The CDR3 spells CASSYFAGGNTDTQYF. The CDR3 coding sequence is TGTGCCAGCAGTTACTTTGCGGGGGGCAACACAGATACGCAGTATTTT.

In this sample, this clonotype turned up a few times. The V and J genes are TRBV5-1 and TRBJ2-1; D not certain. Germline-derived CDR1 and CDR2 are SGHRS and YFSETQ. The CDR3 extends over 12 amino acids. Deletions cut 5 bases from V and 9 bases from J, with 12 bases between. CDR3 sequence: CASSPLGSEQFF. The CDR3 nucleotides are TGCGCCAGCAGTCCTTTGGGCAGTGAGCAGTTCTTC.

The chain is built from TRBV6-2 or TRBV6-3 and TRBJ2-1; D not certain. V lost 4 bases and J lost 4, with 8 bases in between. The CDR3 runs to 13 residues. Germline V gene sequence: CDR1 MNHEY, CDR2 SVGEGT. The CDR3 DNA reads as TGTGCCAGCAGTTTCATAGCTTACAATGAGCAGTTCTTC. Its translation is CASSFIAYNEQFF.

CDR3 sequence reads: CSVGTSRRQYYGYTF. The CDR3 region has the DNA TGCAGCGTGGGGACGTCCAGGCGTCAGTACTATGGCTACACCTTC. This chain connects TRBV29-1 to TRBJ1-2; D may be TRBD1 (5 bases). V dropped 6 bases and J dropped 3 bases, with 20 bases sitting between them. Germline CDR1 SQVTM, CDR2 ANQGSEA. The CDR3 totals 15 residues.

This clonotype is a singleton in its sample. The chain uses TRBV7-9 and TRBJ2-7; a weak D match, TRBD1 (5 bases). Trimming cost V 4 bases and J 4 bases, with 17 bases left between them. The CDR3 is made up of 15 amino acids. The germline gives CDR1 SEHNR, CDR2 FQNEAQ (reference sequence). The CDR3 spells CASSSLRAGMYEQYF. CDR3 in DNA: TGTGCCAGCAGCTCCCTAAGAGCAGGGATGTACGAGCAGTACTTC.

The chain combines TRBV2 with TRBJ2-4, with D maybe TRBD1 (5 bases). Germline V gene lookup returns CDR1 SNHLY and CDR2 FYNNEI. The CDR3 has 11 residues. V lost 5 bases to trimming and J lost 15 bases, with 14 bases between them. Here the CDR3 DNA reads TGTGCCAGCAGTAGGATCAGGGCTCCGTACTTC. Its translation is CASSRIRAPYF.

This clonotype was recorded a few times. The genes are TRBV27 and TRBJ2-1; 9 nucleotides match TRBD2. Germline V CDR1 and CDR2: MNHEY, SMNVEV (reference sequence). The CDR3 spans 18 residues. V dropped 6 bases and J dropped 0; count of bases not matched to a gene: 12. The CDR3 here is CASSPGFSGGPSYNEQFF. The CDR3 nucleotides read TGTGCCAGCAGCCCCGGGTTTAGCGGGGGCCCCTCCTACAATGAGCAGTTCTTC.

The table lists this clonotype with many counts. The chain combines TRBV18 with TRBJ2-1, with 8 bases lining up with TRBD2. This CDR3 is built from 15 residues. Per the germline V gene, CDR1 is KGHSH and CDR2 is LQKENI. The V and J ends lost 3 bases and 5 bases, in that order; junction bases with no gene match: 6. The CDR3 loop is CASSPPGLGNNEQFF. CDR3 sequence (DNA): TGTGCCAGCTCACCGCCGGGACTAGGCAACAATGAGCAGTTCTTC.

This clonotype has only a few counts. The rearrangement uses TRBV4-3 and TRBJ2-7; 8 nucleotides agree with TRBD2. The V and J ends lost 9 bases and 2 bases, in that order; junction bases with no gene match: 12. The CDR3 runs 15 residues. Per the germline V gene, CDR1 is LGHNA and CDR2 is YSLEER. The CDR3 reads CARLGCGSGTYEQYF. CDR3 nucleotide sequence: TGCGCCAGATTGGGTTGCGGTAGCGGGACCTACGAGCAGTACTTC.

The CDR3 reads CASSLEESGPSEKLFF. The CDR3 DNA is TGTGCCAGCAGTTTAGAGGAATCGGGACCCTCAGAAAAACTGTTTTTT. The genes are TRBV12-3 or TRBV12-4 and TRBJ1-4; perhaps TRBD1 as D (5 bases). V lost 1 base to trimming and J lost 8 bases, with 17 bases between them. This CDR3 has 16 amino acids.

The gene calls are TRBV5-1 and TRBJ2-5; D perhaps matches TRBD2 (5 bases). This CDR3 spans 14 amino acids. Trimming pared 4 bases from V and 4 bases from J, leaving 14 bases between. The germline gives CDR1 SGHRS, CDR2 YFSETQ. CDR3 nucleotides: TGCGCCAGCAGCACCTCCGGGGATCGAGAGACCCAGTACTTC. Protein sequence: CASSTSGDRETQYF.